This T cell receptor beta chain derives from a study of T cell repertoires in cytomegalovirus infection. Study-level background: TCR beta signatures that were public indicated CMV infection and matching HLA type. Study results and caveats: HLA-C-restricted CMV clonotypes gave the most frequent clonotype in two of eight donors.

Regarding this clonotype: Its matching antigen is unknown.

TCRdb reanalysed the reads using MiXCR and keeps one entry per CDR3 protein. The sample has about 490,000 distinct CDR3 sequences; 11% are singletons. The clonotype originates from a human donor in good health (CMV status not recorded). Some clones in this sample may be carry-over from other donors' samples. Sequencing was done on a sample of PBMCs.

In nucleotides, the CDR3 is TGTGCCAGCATTGGGGGAAACGAGCAGTACTTC. It is translated as CASIGGNEQYF. This chain connects TRBV2 to TRBJ2-7, with D perhaps assigned TRBD1 or TRBD2 (5 bases each). This CDR3 has 11 residues. Per the germline V gene, CDR1 is SNHLY and CDR2 is FYNNEI. V gave up 7 bases and J gave up 5 bases, with 9 bases separating them. Based on the CDR3 plus reference TRBV2 and TRBJ2-7, the full variable domain is EPEVTQTPSHQVTQMGQEVILRCVPISNHLYFYWYRQILGQKVEFLVSFYNNEISEKSEIFDDQFSVERPDGSNFTLKIRSTKLEDSAMYFCASIGGNEQYFGPGTRLTVT.